This passage covers 7 T cell receptor beta chains from one sample sequenced in a study of metastatic and nonmetastatic thyroid tumors. TCRdb reprocessed the PCR reads via MiXCR. The table shows about 93,000 clones, with roughly 13% occurring only once. Thyroid surgery was preceded by no treatment in any patient. The specimen was blood. The source is a female donor with papillary thyroid cancer or a benign thyroid nodule (not recorded which). Some clones in this sample may be carry-over from other donors' samples.

This clone was seen many times. The chain is built from TRBV5-1 and TRBJ2-1; TRBD2 aligns across 9 bases. The CDR3 has 15 residues. CDR1 is SGHRS, CDR2 YFSETQ, per germline. J was trimmed by 4 bases and V by 0 bases; bases with no gene match: 2. Here the CDR3 reads CASSLVAGGYNEQFF. The CDR3 DNA reads TGCGCCAGCAGCTTGGTGGCGGGAGGGTACAATGAGCAGTTCTTC.

In the case of this clone: A read error is possible here, since a much larger clone lies one base away. Other DNA sequences from this sample encode an identical CDR3 as well. This sequence joins TRBV28 and TRBJ2-3; D is ambiguous. Per the germline V gene, CDR1 is MDHEN and CDR2 is SYDVKM. Between the trimmed V and J ends, which lost 2 bases and 0 bases, there was a span of 12 bases. The CDR3 has 16 amino acids. CDR3 in DNA: TGTGCCAGCAGTTTAGGGCGCGGAACTAGCACAGATACGCAGTATTTT. Residues: CASSLGRGTSTDTQYF.

This clone was counted many times. The CDR3 DNA reads as TGTGCCAGCAGCCAAGATCCCGGGGGAAGGACTGAAGCTTTCTTT. It is translated as CASSQDPGGRTEAFF. The gene calls are TRBV14 and TRBJ1-1, with a tentative D call TRBD1 (5 bases). CDR3 length equals 15 residues. Germline CDR1 and CDR2: SGHDN and FVKESK. The V end was cut by 0 bases, the J end by 5 bases, with 13 bases between. The full variable domain, its missing parts supplied by reference TRBV14 and TRBJ1-1, is EAGVTQFPSHSVIEKGQTVTLRCDPISGHDNLYWYRRVMGKEIKFLLHFVKESKQDESGMPNNRFLAERTGGTYSTLKVQPAELEDSGVYFCASSQDPGGRTEAFFGQGTRLTVV.

This clone was counted only a few times. The junction shows a germline mismatch at one end, possibly a read error. This sequence joins TRBV28 and TRBJ1-5, with 11 bases that match TRBD1. The CDR3 totals 19 residues. Per the germline V gene, CDR1 is MDHEN and CDR2 is SYDVKM. The CDR3 here is CAGSSRGQGARYSNQPQHF. Written as DNA, the CDR3 is TGTGCCGGCAGTTCTCGCGGACAGGGGGCCCGCTATAGCAATCAGCCCCAGCATTTT.

This clone showed up just a few times. This may be a read error, as it is one base from a much larger clone. The V gene is TRBV19, the J gene TRBJ2-1; TRBD1 aligns across 10 bases. Looked up from germline, CDR1 is LNHDA and CDR2 is SQIVND (reference sequence). The length of the CDR3 is 18 residues. The CDR3 region is CASSISSKPGQGLNGQFF. The CDR3 DNA reads as TGTGCCAGTAGTATCAGCTCAAAACCGGGACAGGGGTTGAATGGGCAGTTCTTC.

This clone was detected many times. The chain recombines TRBV29-1 with TRBJ1-1; maybe TRBD1 (5 bases). This CDR3 comprises 14 residues. Looked up from germline, CDR1 is SQVTM and CDR2 is ANQGSEA. V was cut by 3 bases and J by 5 bases, with 16 bases left in between. The CDR3 sequence: CSVDNDSGGTEAFF. The CDR3 nucleotides are TGCAGCGTTGACAATGACAGCGGCGGGACTGAAGCTTTCTTT.

The chain carries TRBV12-3 or TRBV12-4 and TRBJ1-1, with 8 positions matching TRBD1. The CDR3 is 14 amino acids. Germline trimming cut 5 bases from V and 8 bases from J; bases unmatched to any gene: 10. CDR3 loop: CASSTGGVSGEAFF. Written as DNA, the CDR3 is TGTGCCAGCAGTACAGGGGGAGTTTCGGGGGAAGCTTTCTTT.